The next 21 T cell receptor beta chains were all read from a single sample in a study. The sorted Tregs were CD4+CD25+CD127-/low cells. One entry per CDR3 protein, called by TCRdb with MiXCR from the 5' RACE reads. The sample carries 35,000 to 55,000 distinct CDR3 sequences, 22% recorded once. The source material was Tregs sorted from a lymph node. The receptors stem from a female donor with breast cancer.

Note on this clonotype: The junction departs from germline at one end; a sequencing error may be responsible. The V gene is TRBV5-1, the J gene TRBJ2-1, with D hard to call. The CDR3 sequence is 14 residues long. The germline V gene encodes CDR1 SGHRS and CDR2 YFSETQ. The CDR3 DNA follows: TGCACCAGCAGCGAACGGTCGTCCTACAATGAGCAGTTCTTC. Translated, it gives CTSSERSSYNEQFF.

The CDR3 here is CASSGRGYQPQHF. DNA for the CDR3: TGTGCCAGCAGTGGTCGGGGATATCAGCCCCAGCATTTT. The chain carries TRBV6-1 and TRBJ1-5; D unclear. V gave up 4 bases and J gave up 5 bases, with 9 bases separating them. The CDR3 sequence is 13 residues long. Per germline, CDR1 MNHNS and CDR2 SASEGT.

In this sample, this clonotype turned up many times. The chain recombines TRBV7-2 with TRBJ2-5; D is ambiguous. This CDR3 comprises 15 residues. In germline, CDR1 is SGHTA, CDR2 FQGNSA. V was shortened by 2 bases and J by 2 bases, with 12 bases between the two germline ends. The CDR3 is CASSLINGRQETQYF. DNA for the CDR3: TGTGCCAGCAGCTTAATTAACGGTAGACAAGAGACCCAGTACTTC.

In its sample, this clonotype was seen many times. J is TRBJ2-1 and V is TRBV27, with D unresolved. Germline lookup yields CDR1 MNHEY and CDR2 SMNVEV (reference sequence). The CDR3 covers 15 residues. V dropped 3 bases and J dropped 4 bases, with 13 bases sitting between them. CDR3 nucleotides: TGTGCCAGCAGTTTGGCCGGATTCAGATACAATGAGCAGTTCTTC. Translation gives CASSLAGFRYNEQFF.

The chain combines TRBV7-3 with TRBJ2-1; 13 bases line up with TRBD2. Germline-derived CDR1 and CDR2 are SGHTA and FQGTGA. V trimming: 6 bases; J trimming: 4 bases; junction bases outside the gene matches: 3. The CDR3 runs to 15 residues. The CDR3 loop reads CASSPLAGGYNEQFF. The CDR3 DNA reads TGTGCCAGCAGTCCACTAGCGGGGGGGTACAATGAGCAGTTCTTC.

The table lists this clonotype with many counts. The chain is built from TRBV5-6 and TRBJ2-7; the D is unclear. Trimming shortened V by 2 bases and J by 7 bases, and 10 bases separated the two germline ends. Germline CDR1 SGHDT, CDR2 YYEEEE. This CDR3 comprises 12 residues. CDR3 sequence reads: CASSFGLQEQYF. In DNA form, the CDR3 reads TGTGCCAGCAGCTTTGGCCTGCAAGAGCAGTACTTC.

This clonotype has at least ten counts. The DNA of the CDR3 is TGCGCCAGCAGAAAAACGCCAGCGGGAGGGACCACAGATACGCAGTATTTT. It encodes CASRKTPAGGTTDTQYF. V usage is TRBV4-1 and J usage is TRBJ2-3, with 10 bases matching TRBD2. CDR3 length equals 17 residues. Germline CDR1 is MGHRA and CDR2 is YSYEKL. V gave up 6 bases and J gave up 2 bases; unmatched junction bases: 11.

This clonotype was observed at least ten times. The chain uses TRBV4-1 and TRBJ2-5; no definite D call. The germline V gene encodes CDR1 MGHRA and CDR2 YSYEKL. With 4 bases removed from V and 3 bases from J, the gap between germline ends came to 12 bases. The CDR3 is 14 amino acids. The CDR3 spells CASSPKAREETQYF. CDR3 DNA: TGCGCCAGCAGCCCGAAAGCCCGAGAAGAGACCCAGTACTTC.

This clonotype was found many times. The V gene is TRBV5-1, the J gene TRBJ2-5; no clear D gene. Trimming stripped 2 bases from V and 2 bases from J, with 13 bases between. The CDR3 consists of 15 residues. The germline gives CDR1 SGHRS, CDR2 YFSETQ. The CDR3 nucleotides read TGCGCCAGCAGCTTAAGTGGGGTGAATCAAGAGACCCAGTACTTC. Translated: CASSLSGVNQETQYF.

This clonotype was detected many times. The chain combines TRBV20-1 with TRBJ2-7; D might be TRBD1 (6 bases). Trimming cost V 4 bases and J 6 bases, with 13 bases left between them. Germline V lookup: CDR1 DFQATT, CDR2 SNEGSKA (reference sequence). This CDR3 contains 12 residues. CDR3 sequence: CSATGVEFEQYF. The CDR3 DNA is TGCAGTGCTACAGGGGTGGAGTTCGAGCAGTACTTC.

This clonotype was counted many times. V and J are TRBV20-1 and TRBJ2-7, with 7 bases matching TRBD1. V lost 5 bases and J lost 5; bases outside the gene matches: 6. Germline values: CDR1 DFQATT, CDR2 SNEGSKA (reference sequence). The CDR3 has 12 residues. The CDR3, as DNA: TGCAGTGCTCCTAACAGGGGACACGAGCAGTACTTC. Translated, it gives CSAPNRGHEQYF.

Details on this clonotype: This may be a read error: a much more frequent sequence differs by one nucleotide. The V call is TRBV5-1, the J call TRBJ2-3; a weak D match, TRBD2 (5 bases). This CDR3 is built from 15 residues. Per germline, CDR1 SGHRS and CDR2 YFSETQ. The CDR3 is CANSPSGGSTDTQYF. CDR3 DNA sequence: TGCGCCAACAGCCCCTCGGGCGGGAGCACAGATACGCAGTATTTT.

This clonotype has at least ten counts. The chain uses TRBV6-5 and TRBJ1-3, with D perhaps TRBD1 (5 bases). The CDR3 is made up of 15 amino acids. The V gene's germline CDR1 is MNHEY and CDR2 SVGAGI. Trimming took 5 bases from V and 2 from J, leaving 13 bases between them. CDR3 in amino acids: CASSVDRFTGNTIYF. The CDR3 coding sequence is TGTGCCAGCAGTGTAGACAGATTTACTGGAAACACCATATATTTT.

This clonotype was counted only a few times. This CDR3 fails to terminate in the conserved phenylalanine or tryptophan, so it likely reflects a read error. CDR3: CASSTPSLGNEQFS. In nucleotides, the CDR3 is TGTGCCAGCAGCACACCCTCCTTGGGGAATGAGCAGTTCTCC. V is TRBV7-3 and J is TRBJ2-1; D not resolved. Trimming took 5 bases from V and 7 from J, leaving 15 bases between them. CDR3 length equals 14 residues. Germline V gives CDR1 SGHTA, CDR2 FQGTGA.

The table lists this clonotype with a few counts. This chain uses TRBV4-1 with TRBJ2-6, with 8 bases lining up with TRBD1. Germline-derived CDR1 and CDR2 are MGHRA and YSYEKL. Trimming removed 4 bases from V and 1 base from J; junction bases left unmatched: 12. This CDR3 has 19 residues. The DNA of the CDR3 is TGCGCCAGCAGCCGACCCCCGGGGCAGGGGGCTTCTGGGGCCAACGTCCTGACTTTC. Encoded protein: CASSRPPGQGASGANVLTF.

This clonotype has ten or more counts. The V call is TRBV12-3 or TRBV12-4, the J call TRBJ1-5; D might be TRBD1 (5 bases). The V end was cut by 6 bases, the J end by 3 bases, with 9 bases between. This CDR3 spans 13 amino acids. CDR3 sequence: CASRRQPNQPQHF. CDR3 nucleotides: TGTGCCAGCAGGAGACAGCCCAATCAGCCCCAGCATTTT.

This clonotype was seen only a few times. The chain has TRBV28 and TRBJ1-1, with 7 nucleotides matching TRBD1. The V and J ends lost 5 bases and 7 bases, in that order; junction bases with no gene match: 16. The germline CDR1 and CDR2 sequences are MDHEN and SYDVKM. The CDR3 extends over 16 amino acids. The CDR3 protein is CASSRGSGGWDNEAFF. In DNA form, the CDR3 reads TGTGCCAGCAGTCGGGGTTCAGGGGGGTGGGATAATGAAGCTTTCTTT. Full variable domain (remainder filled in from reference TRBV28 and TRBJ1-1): DVKVTQSSRYLVKRTGEKVFLECVQDMDHENMFWYRQDPGLGLRLIYFSYDVKMKEKGDIPEGYSVSREKKERFSLILESASTNQTSMYLCASSRGSGGWDNEAFFGQGTRLTVV.

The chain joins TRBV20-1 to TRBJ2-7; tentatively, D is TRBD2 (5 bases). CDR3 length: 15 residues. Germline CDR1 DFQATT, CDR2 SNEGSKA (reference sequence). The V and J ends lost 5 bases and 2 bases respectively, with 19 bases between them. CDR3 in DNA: TGCAGTGCTTTCGGAGGCCGGACTGAGACCTACGAGCAGTACTTC. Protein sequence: CSAFGGRTETYEQYF.

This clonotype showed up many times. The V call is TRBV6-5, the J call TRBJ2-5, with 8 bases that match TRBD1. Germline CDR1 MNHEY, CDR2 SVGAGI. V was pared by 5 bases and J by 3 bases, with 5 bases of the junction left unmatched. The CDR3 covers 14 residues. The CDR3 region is CASSHQDREETQYF. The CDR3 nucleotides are TGTGCCAGCAGTCACCAGGACAGGGAAGAGACCCAGTACTTC.

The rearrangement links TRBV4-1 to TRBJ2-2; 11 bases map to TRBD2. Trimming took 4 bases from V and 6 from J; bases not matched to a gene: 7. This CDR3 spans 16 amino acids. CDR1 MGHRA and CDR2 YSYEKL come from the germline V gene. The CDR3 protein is CASSPQLAGESGELFF. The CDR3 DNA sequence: TGCGCCAGCAGCCCGCAACTAGCGGGAGAGTCCGGGGAGCTGTTTTTT.

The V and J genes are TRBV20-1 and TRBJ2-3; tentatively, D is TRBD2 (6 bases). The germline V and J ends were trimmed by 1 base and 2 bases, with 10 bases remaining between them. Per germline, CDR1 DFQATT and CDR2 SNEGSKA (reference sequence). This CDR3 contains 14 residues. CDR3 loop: CSARVRETTDTQYF. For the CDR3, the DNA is TGCAGTGCTAGAGTTCGGGAGACCACAGATACGCAGTATTTT.